This is a list of T cell receptor beta chains from one sample in a study of response to subunit inactivated influenza vaccine. Each CDR3 protein is one row after TCRdb ran MiXCR on the RT-PCR reads. The sample lists 450,000 to 550,000 distinct CDR3 sequences, approximately 24% occurring once. Source: CD4+ T cells sorted from PBMCs, taken approximately 5 days after vaccination. These receptors originate from a man between 50 and 59 years old who received an inactivated influenza vaccine. Both conserved end residues are part of each CDR3. Each record gives: V gene, clone size, J gene, D gene, CDR3 protein, CDR3 DNA. D genes are given only for firm matches. Size values are once, few and many counts, or a class for expanded clones, and some rows have none.

>TRBV28|NA|TRBJ2-1|NA
CASSFKGLSSYNEQFF
TGTGCCAGCAGTTTTAAGGGGCTTAGCTCCTACAATGAGCAGTTCTTC
>TRBV7-9|NA|TRBJ2-7|TRBD1
CASSDRGHSYEQYF
TGTGCCAGCTCGGACAGGGGTCACTCCTACGAGCAGTACTTC
>TRBV11-2|NA|TRBJ2-5|NA
CASSGGTYKTQYF
TGTGCCAGCAGTGGCGGGACATATAAGACCCAGTACTTC
>TRBV10-2|NA|TRBJ2-5|TRBD1
CASSDRGNWETQYF
TGCGCCAGCAGTGACAGGGGGAATTGGGAGACCCAGTACTTC
>TRBV5-4|NA|TRBJ2-2|NA
CASSSQVDTGELFF
TGTGCCAGCAGCTCACAGGTGGACACCGGGGAGCTGTTTTTT
>TRBV7-8|once|TRBJ2-3|NA
CASSPEPDRSDTQYF
TGTGCCAGCAGCCCCGAACCTGACAGGTCAGATACGCAGTATTTT
>TRBV20-1|NA|TRBJ2-3|TRBD2
CSAGLLAGRSDTQYF
TGCAGTGCAGGACTACTAGCGGGAAGGTCAGATACGCAGTATTTT
>TRBV7-2|NA|TRBJ2-5|TRBD1
CASRKGRRGQETQYF
TGTGCCAGCAGAAAAGGCCGCAGGGGGCAAGAGACCCAGTACTTC
>TRBV5-5|NA|TRBJ2-3|NA
CASSLGQGLRTDTQYF
TGTGCCAGCAGCTTGGGACAGGGACTTCGAACAGATACGCAGTATTTT
>TRBV4-2|NA|TRBJ2-2|TRBD2
CASSQSGGATGELFF
TGTGCCAGCAGCCAATCCGGGGGGGCCACCGGGGAGCTGTTTTTT
>TRBV3-1|NA|TRBJ2-2|NA
CASSQVPGGRTGELFF
TGTGCCAGCAGCCAAGTCCCTGGCGGCCGGACCGGGGAGCTGTTTTTT
>TRBV7-9|NA|TRBJ2-1|NA
CASSLLALSYIEQFF
TGTGCCAGCAGCTTACTAGCGCTTTCCTACATTGAGCAGTTCTTC
>TRBV20-1|NA|TRBJ2-7|NA
CSATRDNIRNEQYF
TGCAGTGCTACCCGGGACAATATTAGGAACGAGCAGTACTTC
>TRBV14|few|TRBJ2-5|TRBD1
CASSPDRGPETQYF
TGTGCCAGCAGCCCGGACAGGGGGCCGGAGACCCAGTACTTC
>TRBV6-1|NA|TRBJ2-2|TRBD2
CASTPRGGSDTGELFF
TGTGCCAGCACGCCCCGGGGGGGGAGCGACACCGGGGAGCTGTTTTTT
>TRBV28|few|TRBJ2-7|NA
CASRTGHGYEQYF
TGTGCCAGCAGGACGGGACACGGCTACGAGCAGTACTTC
>TRBV6-2/TRBV6-3|NA|TRBJ1-1|NA
CASSYSTLNTEAFF
TGTGCCAGCAGTTACTCCACATTGAACACTGAAGCTTTCTTT
>TRBV2|few|TRBJ1-1|NA
CASSVMNTEAFF
TGTGCCAGCAGTGTTATGAACACTGAAGCTTTCTTT
>TRBV25-1|NA|TRBJ2-2|TRBD2
CASSAGVAGGRGELFF
TGTGCCAGCAGTGCCGGCGTAGCGGGGGGGCGCGGGGAGCTGTTTTTT
>TRBV5-6|few|TRBJ2-7|NA
CASERRDGHYEQYF
TGTGCCAGCGAAAGGAGGGACGGGCACTACGAGCAGTACTTC
>TRBV18|NA|TRBJ1-5|NA
CASSPNRNQPQHF
TGTGCCAGCTCACCGAACAGAAATCAGCCCCAGCATTTT
>TRBV12-3/TRBV12-4|few|TRBJ1-5|NA
CASRRQGNQPQHF
TGTGCCAGCAGAAGACAGGGCAATCAGCCCCAGCATTTT
>TRBV7-2|few|TRBJ2-3|TRBD2
CASSLKAGYLTDTQYF
TGTGCCAGCAGCTTAAAAGCGGGATACCTCACAGATACGCAGTATTTT
>TRBV11-2|NA|TRBJ2-1|TRBD2
CASNLRSAGLNNEQFF
TGTGCCAGCAACTTAAGGTCGGCGGGACTAAACAATGAGCAGTTCTTC
>TRBV20-1|few|TRBJ1-2|NA
CSARDPTGPQDYGYTF
TGCAGTGCTAGAGATCCTACAGGACCGCAGGACTATGGCTACACCTTC
>TRBV15|NA|TRBJ2-3|TRBD2
CATSTGTRRTDTQYF
TGTGCCACCAGCACGGGGACTAGACGCACAGATACGCAGTATTTT
>TRBV20-1|NA|TRBJ2-7|NA
CSASGPRTGNEQYF
TGCAGTGCTAGTGGGCCCCGGACCGGGAACGAGCAGTACTTC
>TRBV28|NA|TRBJ2-1|NA
CASSLFDFSNEQFF
TGTGCCAGCAGTTTATTTGACTTCTCCAATGAGCAGTTCTTC
>TRBV5-1|NA|TRBJ2-3|TRBD1
CASNEGTASTDTQYF
TGCGCCAGCAATGAAGGGACAGCGAGCACAGATACGCAGTATTTT
>TRBV11-3|few|TRBJ2-3|NA
CASSPHRRDTQYF
TGTGCCAGCAGCCCACACCGGCGAGATACGCAGTATTTT
>TRBV11-2|few|TRBJ2-4|NA
CASSSLVRSKNIQYF
TGTGCCAGCAGTTCACTAGTAAGGAGTAAAAACATTCAGTACTTC
>TRBV29-1|NA|TRBJ1-5|NA
CSVQMNSNQPQHF
TGCAGCGTTCAGATGAATAGCAATCAGCCCCAGCATTTT
>TRBV7-2|NA|TRBJ1-4|NA
CASSRRPTNEKLFF
TGTGCCAGCAGCCGACGGCCAACTAATGAAAAACTGTTTTTT
>TRBV28|NA|TRBJ2-3|TRBD2
CASSLAGGWDTQYF
TGTGCCAGCAGTCTAGCGGGAGGATGGGATACGCAGTATTTT
>TRBV7-7|many|TRBJ2-3|NA
CASSLGTGRGSDTQYF
TGTGCCAGCAGCTTGGGCACAGGGAGAGGATCAGATACGCAGTATTTT
>TRBV20-1|NA|TRBJ1-2|TRBD1
CSARGGRGPDYGYTF
TGCAGTGCTAGAGGGGGCAGGGGGCCCGACTATGGCTACACCTTC
>TRBV7-2|few|TRBJ2-5|TRBD2
CASSPTSPETQYF
TGTGCCAGCAGCCCGACTAGCCCCGAGACCCAGTACTTC
>TRBV7-9|few|TRBJ2-7|TRBD2
CASSQGLAQSYEQYF
TGTGCCAGCAGCCAGGGACTAGCGCAATCTTACGAGCAGTACTTC
>TRBV25-1|many|TRBJ1-5|NA
CASSEGNQPQHF
TGTGCCAGCAGTGAAGGCAATCAGCCCCAGCATTTT
>TRBV12-3/TRBV12-4|NA|TRBJ2-6|TRBD2
CASSSRRGSGANVLTF
TGTGCCAGCAGTTCACGGCGGGGGTCGGGGGCCAACGTCCTGACTTTC
>TRBV20-1|NA|TRBJ2-1|NA
CSAVRTPSYNEQFF
TGCAGTGCCGTAAGGACGCCCTCCTACAATGAGCAGTTCTTC
>TRBV20-1|once|TRBJ1-5|TRBD1
CSASSPDRSQPQHF
TGCAGTGCTAGTTCTCCGGACAGGAGTCAGCCCCAGCATTTT
>TRBV20-1|few|TRBJ2-1|TRBD2
CSARRGGPSLGEQFF
TGCAGTGCTAGGCGGGGGGGGCCGAGTTTAGGTGAGCAGTTCTTC
>TRBV20-1|NA|TRBJ2-3|TRBD1
CSARDPTPSDRGLFDTQYF
TGCAGTGCTAGAGACCCTACCCCCTCGGACAGGGGGCTTTTTGATACGCAGTATTTT
>TRBV30|few|TRBJ1-5|NA
CAWSVGQVYNQPQHF
TGTGCCTGGAGTGTAGGGCAGGTCTACAATCAGCCCCAGCATTTT
>TRBV11-1|few|TRBJ1-1|NA
CASSAATTNTEAFF
TGTGCCAGCAGCGCCGCGACAACGAACACTGAAGCTTTCTTT
>TRBV10-3|NA|TRBJ2-7|NA
CAISDQGSLSYEQYF
TGTGCCATCAGTGATCAGGGCTCATTAAGCTACGAGCAGTACTTC
>TRBV12-3/TRBV12-4|many|TRBJ2-2|NA
CASRQANTGELFF
TGTGCCAGCAGACAAGCGAACACCGGGGAGCTGTTTTTT
>TRBV12-5|few|TRBJ1-1|TRBD1
CASGSGQGAEFEAFF
TGTGCTAGTGGATCGGGACAGGGGGCTGAGTTCGAAGCTTTCTTT
>TRBV5-1|many|TRBJ2-3|TRBD1
CASSLYPGQGTDTQYF
TGCGCCAGCAGCTTATATCCGGGACAGGGCACAGATACGCAGTATTTT
>TRBV21-1|NA|TRBJ2-7|NA
CASSKVGSSGEIYEQYF
TGTGCCAGCAGCAAAGTCGGGAGTAGCGGCGAAATCTACGAGCAGTACTTC
>TRBV7-9|NA|TRBJ2-1|NA
CASSVTLGEQFF
TGTGCCAGCAGCGTCACCTTGGGGGAGCAGTTCTTC
>TRBV10-3|few|TRBJ2-1|TRBD2
CAIKHPSGGNEQFF
TGTGCCATCAAACATCCTAGCGGGGGGAATGAGCAGTTCTTC
>TRBV4-3|NA|TRBJ2-3|NA
CASSPGLEDTQYF
TGCGCCAGCAGCCCCGGACTCGAGGATACGCAGTATTTT
>TRBV5-1|few|TRBJ1-1|TRBD1
CASSLAGGDVFGPEAFF
TGCGCCAGCAGCTTGGCAGGGGGCGATGTCTTTGGTCCTGAAGCTTTCTTT
>TRBV7-7|few|TRBJ2-1|NA
CASSLSGIDNEQFF
TGTGCCAGCAGCTTATCTGGGATAGACAATGAGCAGTTCTTC
>TRBV20-1|few|TRBJ2-7|NA
CSGGASTYEQYF
TGCAGTGGGGGAGCATCTACCTACGAGCAGTACTTC
>TRBV4-3|NA|TRBJ1-1|NA
CASSQGTGGWAEAFF
TGCGCCAGCAGCCAAGGTACGGGGGGATGGGCTGAAGCTTTCTTT
>TRBV29-1|NA|TRBJ2-3|TRBD1
CSARGGPDTQYF
TGCAGCGCCAGAGGGGGCCCAGATACGCAGTATTTT
>TRBV12-3/TRBV12-4|few|TRBJ2-4|NA
CASNRGGTPGWYF
TGTGCCAGCAACCGAGGCGGTACGCCCGGGTGGTACTTC